The entry below describes one T cell receptor beta chain. Germline V gene sequence: CDR1 MNHEY, CDR2 SVGAGI. The CDR3 has 15 amino acids. The ends lost 10 bases at V and 2 bases at J; junction bases unmatched: 9. Measured with immunoSEQ multiplex PCR; TCRdb has only the in-frame clones, and not every one. The top ten hold 6% to 8% of the sample, which has around 370,000 clones, more than 70% seen once. This specimen comes from a study of blood T cell repertoires in COVID-19. Study information: T cells, B-cell-depleted T cells, or PBMCs provided the cDNA or gDNA that served as material.

Sequencing was performed on peripheral blood. This TCR came from a woman in her 70s with COVID-19, enrolled during active disease. The chain combines TRBV6-5 with TRBJ1-5, with 9 bases lining up with TRBD1. The CDR3 is CATFTGGAGNQPQHF. In DNA form, the CDR3 reads TGTGCCACCTTTACAGGGGGCGCGGGCAATCAGCCCCAGCATTTT.